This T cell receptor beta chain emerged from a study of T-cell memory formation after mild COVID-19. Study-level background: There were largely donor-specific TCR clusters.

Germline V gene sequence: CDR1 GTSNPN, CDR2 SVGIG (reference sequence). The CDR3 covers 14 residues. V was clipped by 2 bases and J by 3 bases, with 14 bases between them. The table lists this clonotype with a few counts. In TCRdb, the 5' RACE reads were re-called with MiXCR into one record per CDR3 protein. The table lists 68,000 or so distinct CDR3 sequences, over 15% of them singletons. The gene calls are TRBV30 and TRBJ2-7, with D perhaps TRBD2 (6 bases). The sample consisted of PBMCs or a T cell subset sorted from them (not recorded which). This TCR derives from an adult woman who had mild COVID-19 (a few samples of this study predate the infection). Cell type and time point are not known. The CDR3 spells CAWSIGTAYYEQYF. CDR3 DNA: TGTGCCTGGAGTATCGGGACTGCATACTACGAGCAGTACTTC.